This is a list of T cell receptor beta chains from one sample in a study of persistence of HIV-infected CD4 T cells. Their target antigens are unknown. Profiling relied on immunoSEQ multiplex PCR, and the TCRdb table lists in-frame clones only, not all of them. The sample carries roughly 43,000 clones, about 90% recorded once. This sample comprised CD4+ T cells sorted from PBMCs after approximately 20-hour stimulation, obtained from a patient who received antiretroviral therapy. The receptors originated from an adult man with HIV who was CMV-seropositive. The CDR3 runs from the conserved cysteine through the conserved F or W. A D gene is named only where the DNA matches it firmly. Some rows mark clone size as missing; the rest say once, few, many or name a class of expanded clone.

TRBJ2-7	TRBV2	-	-	TGTGCCAGCAGTATGGCCGAGGGCCACGAGCAGTACTTC	CASSMAEGHEQYF
TRBJ2-3	TRBV24-1	once	-	TGTGCCACCAGTGATTTCACTACTAGCACAGATACGCAGTATTTT	CATSDFTTSTDTQYF
TRBJ1-6	TRBV11-2	-	TRBD1	TGTGCCAGCAGCTTACGGGACAGGGGGCTCACCTATAATTCACCCCTCCACTTT	CASSLRDRGLTYNSPLHF
TRBJ2-7	TRBV14	-	-	TGTGCCAGCAGCCAAGTACGACCAGCGGGCGAGCAGTACTTC	CASSQVRPAGEQYF
TRBJ2-4	TRBV7-9	-	-	TGTGCCAGCAGTTTCGACAGTTTAGCCAAAAACATTCAGTACTTC	CASSFDSLAKNIQYF
TRBJ1-1	TRBV18	-	-	TGTGCCAGCTCACCCCGGGAGAGGGACACTGAAGCTTTCTTT	CASSPRERDTEAFF
TRBJ1-1	TRBV18	-	TRBD1	TGTGCCAGCTCACCACTTGTAGTACAGGGGCCCGCTTTGAACACTGAAGCTTTCTTT	CASSPLVVQGPALNTEAFF
TRBJ1-1	TRBV2	-	-	TGTGCCAGCAGAAGGACTGTGAACACTGAAGCTTTCTTT	CASRRTVNTEAFF
TRBJ2-2	TRBV5-1	-	TRBD2	TGCGCCAGCAGCTATGGCGGGGGGGCCGATGGCGGGGAGCTGTTTTTT	CASSYGGGADGGELFF
TRBJ1-2	TRBV2	-	-	TGTGCCAGCAGTGTGGTCGGTTTCCAGTCGGGTGGCTACACCTTC	CASSVVGFQSGGYTF
TRBJ2-3	TRBV5-1	-	-	TGCGCCAGCAGCTTTGACGATTCGCGCACAGATACGCAGTATTTT	CASSFDDSRTDTQYF
TRBJ1-2	TRBV19	-	-	TGTGCCAGTAGTGGGACGGCCTATGGCTACACCTTC	CASSGTAYGYTF
TRBJ1-1	TRBV28	once	-	TGTGCCAGCAGTTCTCCAGGGGAGTCGAGCACTGAAGCTTTCTTT	CASSSPGESSTEAFF
TRBJ1-1	TRBV18	few	-	TGTGCCAGCTCAGTGAACATGAACACTGAAGCTTTCTTT	CASSVNMNTEAFF
TRBJ1-5	TRBV5-1	-	TRBD1	TGCGCCAGCAGCTTGAGGACAGGGGCAGATCAGCCCCAGCATTTT	CASSLRTGADQPQHF
TRBJ1-1	TRBV2	-	-	TGTGCCAGCAGTTTAGGGGCCCTTGACACTGAAGCTTTCTTT	CASSLGALDTEAFF
TRBJ1-2	TRBV6-5	-	TRBD1	TGTGCCAGCAGCCCCCACAGGGGTGGCTATGGCTACACCTTC	CASSPHRGGYGYTF
TRBJ1-5	TRBV7-2	-	-	TGTGCCAGCAGCCCAGGTGCGGGGGGCCGCAATCAGCCCCAGCATTTT	CASSPGAGGRNQPQHF
TRBJ2-7	TRBV7-8	-	-	TGTGCCAGCAGTCCGAGGGGAGGCTCGGGCTACGAGCAGTACTTC	CASSPRGGSGYEQYF
TRBJ2-2	TRBV3-1/TRBV3-2	-	-	TGTGCCAGCAGCCAACGGCCAGAGAACACCGGGGAGCTGTTTTTT	CASSQRPENTGELFF
TRBJ2-5	TRBV5-1	once	-	TGCGCCAGCAGCTTGGAGGCCTTGAAGGGTGAGACCCAGTACTTC	CASSLEALKGETQYF
TRBJ2-7	TRBV29-1	-	-	TGCAGCGTTGAGGAGGACTCCCGCTCCTACGAGCAGTACTTC	CSVEEDSRSYEQYF
TRBJ1-2	TRBV6-6	-	-	TGTGCCAGCAGCCTACAGGGTTCCAACTATGGCTACACCTTC	CASSLQGSNYGYTF
TRBJ2-7	TRBV2	-	-	TGTGCCAGCAGTGAACAAACAGGATCCTCCTACGAGCAGTACTTC	CASSEQTGSSYEQYF
TRBJ1-1	TRBV4-1	-	-	TGCGCCAGCAGCCACGGAAGAGACACTGAAGCTTTCTTT	CASSHGRDTEAFF
TRBJ2-2	TRBV10-3	-	-	TGTGCCACAGGACGATCGAACACCGGGGAGCTGTTTTTT	CATGRSNTGELFF
TRBJ1-5	TRBV4-1	-	TRBD1	TGCGCCAGCAGCCGCCGGGACAGGGAGGTTCAGCCCCAGCATTTT	CASSRRDREVQPQHF
TRBJ1-4	TRBV12-3/TRBV12-4	-	-	TGTGCCAGCAGTTTAGAGGGTGGTAAACTGTTTTTT	CASSLEGGKLFF
TRBJ1-3	TRBV10-3	few	TRBD1	TGTGCCATCAGTGAGCCCTCAGGGGGCTCTGGAAACACCATATATTTT	CAISEPSGGSGNTIYF
TRBJ1-1	TRBV5-1	-	TRBD1	TGCGCCAGCGGCAGTAGACAGGGTACTGAAGCTTTCTTT	CASGSRQGTEAFF